This entry features one T cell receptor (beta chain) sequence. iRepertoire HTBI primers and Arm-PCR of CDR3 regions built TCR beta libraries. TCRdb used MiXCR to reprocess the multiplex PCR reads, holding one entry per CDR3 protein. Counted here are 400,000 to 500,000 distinct CDR3 sequences, around 17% occurring once; the ten biggest clones make up 9.5% to 12%. This sample was taken from a study of regulatory T cells in long-lasting Graves disease. The time point denotes: newly diagnosed GD, antithyroid drugs for less than 3 months. Researchers made the TCR library from RNA that was extracted from PBMCs. The CDR3 totals 12 residues. The germline V gene encodes CDR1 MDHEN and CDR2 SYDVKM. Between the trimmed V and J ends, which lost 0 bases and 8 bases, there was a span of 7 bases. These records were also assigned to another study, of T cells in Graves' hyperthyroidism and ophthalmopathy. That work states: In the blood, most expanded thyroid clonotypes above 0.001 appeared as well.

The chain is built from TRBV28 and TRBJ1-1; no definite D call. This specimen consisted of peripheral blood mononuclear cells (PBMCs), obtained at new diagnosis, from a patient treated with antithyroid drugs. The TCR sequence derives from a woman in her thirties with Graves disease. CDR3 protein: CASSLWGREAFF. CDR3 DNA: TGTGCCAGCAGTTTATGGGGTCGAGAAGCTTTCTTT.